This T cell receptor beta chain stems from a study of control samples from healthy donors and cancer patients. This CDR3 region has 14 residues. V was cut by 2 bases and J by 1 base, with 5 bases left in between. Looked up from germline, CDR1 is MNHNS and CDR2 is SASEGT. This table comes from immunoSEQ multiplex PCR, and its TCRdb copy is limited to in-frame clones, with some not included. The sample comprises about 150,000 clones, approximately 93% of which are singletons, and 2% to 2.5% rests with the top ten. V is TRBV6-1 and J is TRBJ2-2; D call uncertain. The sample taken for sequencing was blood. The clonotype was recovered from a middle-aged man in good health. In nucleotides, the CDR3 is TGTGCCAGCAGTGAACAGGTGAACACCGGGGAGCTGTTTTTT. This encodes CASSEQVNTGELFF.